These T cell receptor beta chains were read from a single sample in a study of cytomegalovirus exposure and HLA in healthy donors. This table comes from immunoSEQ multiplex PCR, and its TCRdb copy is limited to in-frame clones, with some not included. The table includes 200,000 or so clones, about 85% detected once. What was sequenced was PBMCs. The origin of the receptors is a human donor in good health. The CDR3 runs from the conserved cysteine through the conserved F or W. The D gene is left open where the match is weak. Clone size is given for some rows only: seen once, a few or many times, or a class if the clone is expanded.

cdr3_aa: CASSLSRGRNYGYTF
cdr3_nt: TGTGCCAGTAGCTTAAGCAGGGGGCGTAACTATGGCTACACCTTC
j_call: TRBJ1-2
clone_size: NA
d_call: TRBD1
v_call: TRBV11-2

cdr3_aa: CASIRGLAPSSYNEQFF
cdr3_nt: TGCGCCAGCATCCGCGGACTAGCGCCTTCTTCCTACAATGAGCAGTTCTTC
j_call: TRBJ2-1
clone_size: NA
d_call: TRBD2
v_call: TRBV10-2

cdr3_aa: CASTGKETQYF
cdr3_nt: TGTGCCAGCACGGGGAAAGAGACCCAGTACTTC
j_call: TRBJ2-5
clone_size: NA
d_call: NA
v_call: TRBV2

cdr3_aa: CAWSASTGPHQPQHF
cdr3_nt: TGTGCCTGGAGTGCTTCAACAGGGCCCCATCAGCCCCAGCATTTT
j_call: TRBJ1-5
clone_size: NA
d_call: NA
v_call: TRBV30

cdr3_aa: CASNDQAGTDTQYF
cdr3_nt: TGCGCCAGCAACGATCAGGCAGGCACAGATACGCAGTATTTT
j_call: TRBJ2-3
clone_size: NA
d_call: NA
v_call: TRBV5-1

cdr3_aa: CASSKRDRVEGGANVLTF
cdr3_nt: TGTGCCAGCAGCAAACGGGACAGGGTAGAGGGTGGGGCCAACGTCCTGACTTTC
j_call: TRBJ2-6
clone_size: NA
d_call: TRBD1
v_call: TRBV9

cdr3_aa: CASSPPGANVLTF
cdr3_nt: TGTGCCAGCAGTCCCCCAGGGGCCAACGTCCTGACTTTC
j_call: TRBJ2-6
clone_size: NA
d_call: NA
v_call: TRBV6-5

cdr3_aa: CASTQPQRVSYNEQFF
cdr3_nt: TGCGCCAGCACACAACCCCAGAGGGTGTCCTACAATGAGCAGTTCTTC
j_call: TRBJ2-1
clone_size: NA
d_call: NA
v_call: TRBV10-1

cdr3_aa: CASSVLKREKSHEQFF
cdr3_nt: TGTGCCAGCAGCGTACTGAAGCGGGAGAAATCCCATGAGCAGTTCTTC
j_call: TRBJ2-1
clone_size: NA
d_call: TRBD2
v_call: TRBV9

cdr3_aa: CASSKIFRGNTEAFF
cdr3_nt: TGTGCCAGTAGTAAGATTTTTAGGGGGAACACTGAAGCTTTCTTT
j_call: TRBJ1-1
clone_size: NA
d_call: NA
v_call: TRBV19

cdr3_aa: CSVWKGQGYGYTF
cdr3_nt: TGCAGCGTTTGGAAGGGGCAGGGCTATGGCTACACCTTC
j_call: TRBJ1-2
clone_size: NA
d_call: NA
v_call: TRBV29-1

cdr3_aa: CASRETGQIHEQYF
cdr3_nt: TGTGCCAGCAGAGAGACAGGGCAAATACACGAGCAGTACTTC
j_call: TRBJ2-7
clone_size: NA
d_call: TRBD1
v_call: TRBV28

cdr3_aa: CASSPRLGQGYNEQFF
cdr3_nt: TGTGCCAGCTCACCACGTCTCGGACAGGGGTACAATGAGCAGTTCTTC
j_call: TRBJ2-1
clone_size: once
d_call: TRBD1
v_call: TRBV18

cdr3_aa: CASSPLALSSYEQYF
cdr3_nt: TGTGCCAGCAGTCCCCTCGCCCTTAGCTCCTACGAGCAGTACTTC
j_call: TRBJ2-7
clone_size: few
d_call: NA
v_call: TRBV28

cdr3_aa: CASRDASGRGETQYF
cdr3_nt: TGTGCCAGCAGGGATGCAAGCGGGAGAGGAGAGACCCAGTACTTC
j_call: TRBJ2-5
clone_size: NA
d_call: TRBD2
v_call: TRBV25-1

cdr3_aa: CASSPRLGAGNEKLFF
cdr3_nt: TGTGCCAGCAGCCCCCGATTGGGGGCCGGTAATGAAAAACTGTTTTTT
j_call: TRBJ1-4
clone_size: few
d_call: NA
v_call: TRBV7-9